Below, 9 T cell receptor beta chains from the same sample are listed, as sequenced in a study of cytomegalovirus exposure and HLA in healthy donors. Generated by immunoSEQ multiplex PCR, the TCRdb table keeps only in-frame clones and is missing some. Here the sample spans 150,000 to 200,000 clones, 80% to 90% being singletons. The source material was PBMCs. These receptors were collected from a woman aged 30 to 39 in good health and CMV-seronegative.

This chain links TRBV19 with TRBJ2-1, with TRBD2 matching 10 bases. The CDR3 consists of 16 residues. Losses at the gene ends were 7 bases for V and 6 bases for J; bases not matched to a gene: 12. CDR1 and CDR2 (germline): LNHDA, SQIVND (reference sequence). The DNA for the CDR3 is TGTGCCAGTAAAAAGCCGGGACTAGCGACCCTCAATGAGCAGTTCTTC. Encoded protein: CASKKPGLATLNEQFF.

This clone turned up a few times. The chain uses TRBV27 and TRBJ1-6; the match to TRBD1 covers 9 bases. V lost 0 bases, J lost 9 bases, and 0 bases stayed unmatched. Germline CDR1 and CDR2: MNHEY and SMNVEV (reference sequence). The CDR3 has 14 residues. CDR3 in amino acids: CASSLSTGGSPLHF. The CDR3 DNA follows: TGTGCCAGCAGTTTATCGACAGGGGGTTCACCCCTCCACTTT.

CDR3 nucleotide sequence: TGTGCCAGTAGTACGACCGGGACAGGGCCCCTAACTAGCAATCAGCCCCAGCATTTT. This codes for CASSTTGTGPLTSNQPQHF. The chain has TRBV19 and TRBJ1-5; 9 nucleotides agree with TRBD1. This CDR3 is built from 19 residues. Germline V lookup: CDR1 LNHDA, CDR2 SQIVND (reference sequence). V gave up 4 bases and J gave up 0 bases; unmatched junction bases: 13.

The chain recombines TRBV19 with TRBJ2-2; 9 nucleotides line up with TRBD2. The CDR3 is made up of 13 amino acids. The junction had 8 bases not matched to a gene; V was cut back by 10 bases and J by 8 bases. Per germline, CDR1 LNHDA and CDR2 SQIVND (reference sequence). Here the CDR3 DNA reads TGTGCCACCGCGGGGGGGCCAGGTGGGGAGCTGTTTTTT. This translates into CATAGGPGGELFF.

This clone was seen only once. The gene calls are TRBV5-1 and TRBJ1-2, with D maybe TRBD1 (6 bases). V lost 4 bases to trimming and J lost 7 bases, with 23 bases between them. This CDR3 contains 16 residues. In germline, CDR1 is SGHRS, CDR2 YFSETQ. DNA of the CDR3: TGCGCCAGCAGCCCAACAGGGTTGGTTGGTTGGGGTGGCTACACCTTC. Its translation is CASSPTGLVGWGGYTF.

The CDR3 coding sequence is TGTGCCAGCAGGGTCGTAGGCCAATATGGCTACACCTTC. It is translated as CASRVVGQYGYTF. The chain uses TRBV19 and TRBJ1-2; D is perhaps TRBD1 (5 bases). CDR1 is LNHDA and CDR2 is SQIVND in the germline V gene (reference sequence). V shed 9 bases and J shed 5 bases, with 16 bases lying between them. The CDR3 sequence is 13 residues long.

The V call is TRBV5-1, the J call TRBJ2-7; the D gene is possibly TRBD1 (6 bases). CDR1 is SGHRS and CDR2 is YFSETQ in the germline V gene. This CDR3 has 14 residues. Trimming cost V 4 bases and J 3 bases, with 14 bases left between them. CDR3 coding DNA: TGCGCCAGCAGCAAAAGGGGACAAGACTACGAGCAGTACTTC. Protein product: CASSKRGQDYEQYF.

The rearrangement uses TRBV5-1 and TRBJ2-5; the D gene is possibly TRBD2 (5 bases). Germline loops: CDR1 SGHRS, CDR2 YFSETQ. This CDR3 comprises 18 residues. V was clipped by 4 bases and J by 5 bases, with 27 bases between them. In nucleotides, the CDR3 is TGCGCCAGCAGCCCTTACCCCTCCCAGACTATGAACTTGGAGACCCAGTACTTC. Translation: CASSPYPSQTMNLETQYF.

This chain connects TRBV5-6 to TRBJ2-7; D is perhaps TRBD2 (5 bases). This CDR3 has 15 amino acids. Trimming stripped 4 bases from V and 5 bases from J, with 19 bases between. Germline lookup yields CDR1 SGHDT and CDR2 YYEEEE. CDR3: CASSPGTENENEQYF. The CDR3, as DNA: TGTGCCAGCAGCCCGGGAACAGAGAATGAGAACGAGCAGTACTTC.